The clone carrying this T cell receptor beta chain came up many times. A sample-barcoded 5' primer and a J-beta primer mix were used in a second PCR of about 7 to 12 cycles. TCRdb passed the 5' RACE reads through MiXCR, listing each CDR3 protein once. The top ten clones hold roughly 19% of a sample with about 730,000 distinct CDR3 sequences, about 42% of them seen once. The data were obtained in a study of blood T cells in healthy people across ages. Germline lookup yields CDR1 DFQATT and CDR2 SNEGSKA (reference sequence). V gave up 3 bases and J gave up 4 bases, with 22 bases separating them. The CDR3 is made up of 17 amino acids.

This sequence originates from a woman aged 60-70 years in good health. The sequencing input was blood. V gene TRBV20-1 combines with J gene TRBJ2-1; D remains unclear. Here the CDR3 reads CSARGSPVGPKYNEQFF. DNA for the CDR3: TGCAGTGCTAGGGGTAGCCCTGTAGGCCCAAAATACAATGAGCAGTTCTTC.